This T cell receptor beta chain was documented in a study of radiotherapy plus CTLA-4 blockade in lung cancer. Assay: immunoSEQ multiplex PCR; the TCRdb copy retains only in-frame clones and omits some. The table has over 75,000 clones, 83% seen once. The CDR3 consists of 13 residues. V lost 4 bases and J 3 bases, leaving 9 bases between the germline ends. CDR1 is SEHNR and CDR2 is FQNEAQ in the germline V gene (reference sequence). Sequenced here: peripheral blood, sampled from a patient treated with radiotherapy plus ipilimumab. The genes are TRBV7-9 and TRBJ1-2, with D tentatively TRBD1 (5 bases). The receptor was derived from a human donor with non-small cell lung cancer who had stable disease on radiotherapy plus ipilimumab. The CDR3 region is CASSSRQHYGYTF. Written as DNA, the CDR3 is TGTGCCAGCAGCTCAAGACAGCACTATGGCTACACCTTC.